This TCR beta chain was obtained from a study of Graves' ophthalmopathy and Graves' hyperthyroidism. This clonotype was counted at least ten times. As yet, its antigen is unknown. Germline V lookup: CDR1 SGDLS, CDR2 YYNGEE. The CDR3 loop spans 12 amino acids. Deletions cut 3 bases from V and 8 bases from J, with 8 bases between. Study-level findings and limits: Stable hyperthyroidism and ophthalmopathy were told apart by a 13-signature model, which achieved about 88% sensitivity and nearly 84% specificity. Blood also carried most expanded thyroid clonotypes exceeding 0.001 frequency.

Amplified TCR beta CDR3 regions were obtained using RNA transcripts as template. HTBI-primed first-round RT-PCR preceded second-round multiplex PCR. One entry per CDR3 protein results from TCRdb running MiXCR on the multiplex PCR reads. The repertoire holds over a million distinct CDR3 sequences, about two fifths seen once, with over 8.5% in the top ten. Sequencing input: peripheral blood or thyroid tissue (not recorded which). This chain connects TRBV9 to TRBJ1-4; D gene ambiguous. The receptor was isolated from an adult man with Graves' hyperthyroidism. CDR3 coding DNA: TGTGCCAGCAGCGATGCGGGGGAAAAACTGTTTTTT. Residues: CASSDAGEKLFF.